The T cell receptor beta chain under discussion was sequenced for a study of T cell repertoires in aging, cancer and after chemotherapy (dated by TCRdb to between 2019 and 2020). Regarding the complete study: Donors were distributed across six age groups ranging from 30 or younger to 70 or older, with at least three individuals included per group. In total, the full dataset held about 8.8 million TCR reads. The cohort comprised 220 or so cancer patients, 90 to 94 with hematological and around 130 with solid cancers, plus 95 healthy donors as a reference group. The study profiled peripheral blood TCR beta repertoires from healthy donors and cancer patients to examine immunoaging and T cell reconstitution after chemotherapy. Control TCR repertoires from healthy donors were recorded over several months to years, and clear clonal overlap was observed across re-sampling.

What the work shows at the level of the full study, not this receptor alone: In both cancer cohorts, median generation probability rose over the chemotherapy interval, which suggests that the repertoire was reconstituted through rebound thymic output. It was noted by the authors that conclusions about immunological memory after chemotherapy cannot be drawn from the repertoire data. In healthy donors, the decline in TCR diversity with age was mainly due to loss of richness, whereas in cancer patients loss of evenness also played a role. Compared with age-matched healthy donors, untreated patients with hematological or solid cancers had significantly lower TCR diversity and higher clonality in blood.

Instead of sorted cells or RNA, genomic DNA extracted from peripheral blood served as the source for amplifying TCR beta rearrangements. Note on this clonotype: Its binding antigen is unknown. Base quality data are lacking; no much larger clone is found one base away.

Rearranged TRB sequences spanning V, D and J segments were amplified by multiplex touch-down PCR using a mixed TRB-A/B primer pool. Illumina adapters and sample indices were attached to the amplicons in two consecutive PCR reactions using Phusion HS II polymerase. After gel purification with the NucleoSpin Gel and PCR Clean-up kit, the amplicons were checked using Qubit and an Agilent 2100 Bioanalyzer. Libraries were sequenced on an Illumina MiSeq using 600-cycle, single-indexed, paired-end runs. The study's own analysis went as follows. MiXCR versions 2.12 and 3.0.5 were used to process the TRB sequences. Each unique CDR3 nucleotide sequence was counted as one clone, and only productive sequences with at least two reads were retained. Shannon diversity, evenness, clonality (one minus evenness), and alpha-parameterized diversity profiles from alpha 0 to 5 were included as repertoire metrics. The IGoR algorithm was used to calculate generation probabilities for clones in the paired samples taken before and after chemotherapy. Using fastp trimming at Q25 and MiXCR clonotype assembly, TCRdb reanalyzed the public sequencing data and kept in-frame beta chains. Records with the same CDR3 protein are collapsed into one entry carrying the most frequent genes and DNA. The V and J calls reflect TCRdb's pipeline rather than the authors' work. This sample lists some 10,000 distinct CDR3 sequences; around 38% were detected once. Under 2% of the sample belongs to the ten largest clones.

Including cysteine and phenylalanine, the CDR3 has 12 amino acids. Just CDR3 DNA is preserved here, 36 bases in frame from base 1. CDR1 SGHDT and CDR2 YYEEEE were looked up in the germline V gene. The junction shows trimming of 7 bases on V and 2 bases on J, plus 8 bases between the germline ends. The chain is made from TRBV5-6 and TRBJ2-3; the D gene cannot be resolved reliably. The origin of this receptor is a human donor in good health. The sample taken for sequencing was blood. The DNA sequence is TGTGCCAGCGGCCCTGACACAGATACGCAGTATTTT. This gives the protein CASGPDTDTQYF.